Included here is one T cell receptor beta chain sequence, with context. The antigen remains unidentified. The assay was run at deep level. Measured with immunoSEQ multiplex PCR; TCRdb has only the in-frame clones, and not every one. The sample holds around 1,900,000 clones, 90% to 95% seen once. The data were obtained in a study of shared clonotypes between healthy human individuals. CD8 cells classed as naive were CD45RO-negative and positively selected for CCR7, excluding terminally differentiated effector memory CD45RA+ cells. Study-level results: Among the subsets, naive ones generally showed larger estimated richness than memory ones. With few donors, the genetic and exposure-history diversity represented was limited.

CDR1 SGHAT and CDR2 FQNNGV come from the germline V gene. This CDR3 region has 16 residues. V lost 1 base to trimming and J lost 4 bases, with 15 bases between them. Sequencing input: naive CD8+ T cells from PBMCs. This rearrangement joins TRBV11-2 to TRBJ2-3; D perhaps matches TRBD2 (6 bases). The receptor comes from a young man in good health. Some clones in this sample may be carry-over from other donors' samples. This CDR3 reads CASSLGLASFSDTQYF. Written as DNA, the CDR3 is TGTGCCAGCAGCTTAGGGCTAGCGAGCTTCTCAGATACGCAGTATTTT.